A single sample is the source of the 25 T cell receptor beta chains below, sequenced in a study of regulatory T cells in long-lasting Graves disease. Time point described: newly diagnosed GD, antithyroid drugs for less than 3 months. Making the TCR library involved RNA that had been extracted from PBMCs. In building TCR beta libraries, iRepertoire HTBI primers were used together with Arm-PCR of CDR3 regions. MiXCR, applied by TCRdb to the multiplex PCR reads, yields one record per CDR3 protein. The repertoire holds 200,000 to 250,000 distinct CDR3 sequences, around 20% seen once, with approximately 12% in the top ten. These data were also filed under a second study, of T cells in Graves' hyperthyroidism and ophthalmopathy.

Sequencing used peripheral blood mononuclear cells (PBMCs), obtained at new diagnosis, from a patient treated with antithyroid drugs. The receptor source for this set is a woman aged 25 to 39 with Graves disease.

A word on this clonotype: Being one base from a much bigger clone, this may be a read error. The rearrangement uses TRBV20-1 and TRBJ2-1, with 8 bases matching TRBD2. This CDR3 comprises 16 residues. Germline CDR1 reads DFQATT; CDR2 reads SNEGSKA (reference sequence). After removal of 0 bases from V and 6 bases from J, the junction contained 10 bases not matched to a gene. CDR3 in DNA: TGCAGTGCTAGAGATCTAGTAGCGGGACTTCGCAATGAGCAGTTCTTC. Protein sequence: CSARDLVAGLRNEQFF.

At least ten counts were recorded for this clonotype. This chain joins TRBV27 and TRBJ1-2; TRBD1 matches 7 bases. Trimming at V came to 7 bases and at J to 3 bases, leaving 17 bases not matched to a gene. There are 17 residues in the CDR3. Germline CDR1 is MNHEY and CDR2 is SMNVEV (reference sequence). The CDR3 is CASKAYSRGATYYGYTF. CDR3 DNA: TGTGCCAGCAAGGCGTACAGCAGGGGGGCCACCTACTATGGCTACACCTTC.

This clonotype appeared a few times. V gene TRBV19 combines with J gene TRBJ2-7; 9 nucleotides line up with TRBD2. Per the germline V gene, CDR1 is LNHDA and CDR2 is SQIVND (reference sequence). Unmatched junction bases numbered 7, after V lost 3 bases and J lost 7 bases. The CDR3 loop spans 14 amino acids. CDR3 DNA sequence: TGTGCCAGTAGTATCCGACTAGCGGACAGGGAGCAGTACTTC. It codes for CASSIRLADREQYF. Full variable domain (rest looked up from reference TRBV19 and TRBJ2-7): DGGITQSPKYLFRKEGQNVTLSCEQNLNHDAMYWYRQDPGQGLRLIYYSQIVNDFQKGDIAEGYSVSREKKESFPLTVTSAQKNPTAFYLCASSIRLADREQYFGPGTRLTVT.

This clonotype has ten or more counts. This chain connects TRBV2 to TRBJ2-3; 7 bases fit TRBD2. CDR3 length: 15 amino acids. J lost 1 base, V lost 6 bases, and 7 bases had no gene match. Germline CDR1 SNHLY, CDR2 FYNNEI. CDR3 in amino acids: CASRVLAKGTDTQYF. DNA for the CDR3: TGTGCCAGCAGGGTACTAGCGAAGGGCACAGATACGCAGTATTTT.

This clonotype was recorded many times. The chain recombines TRBV6-1 with TRBJ1-5, with TRBD1 matching over 7 bases. This CDR3 region has 16 residues. Germline V CDR1 and CDR2: MNHNS, SASEGT. The V and J ends lost 5 bases and 0 bases, in that order; junction bases with no gene match: 7. The CDR3 sequence: CASSPKGQYSNQPQHF. The DNA of the CDR3 is TGTGCCAGCAGTCCCAAGGGACAGTATAGCAATCAGCCCCAGCATTTT.

This clonotype was counted ten times or more. The rearrangement links TRBV11-2 to TRBJ2-7; D could derive from TRBD1 or TRBD2 (5 bases each). Germline CDR1 is SGHAT and CDR2 is FQNNGV. The CDR3 has 15 amino acids. The ends were cut back, 5 bases at V and 3 bases at J, with 17 bases in the middle. The CDR3 DNA follows: TGTGCCAGCAGCATCAACCGGGACCGATACTACGAGCAGTACTTC. Translated: CASSINRDRYYEQYF.

This clonotype was seen more than once but under ten times. The gene calls are TRBV12-3 or TRBV12-4 and TRBJ1-4; perhaps TRBD1 as D (5 bases). The CDR3 has 14 residues. The V gene lost 5 bases and the J gene lost 8 bases, with 15 bases spanning the gap. The CDR3 sequence is CASSRTGGLEKLFF. The DNA of the CDR3 is TGTGCCAGCAGTCGAACTGGGGGACTGGAAAAACTGTTTTTT.

This clonotype has a count of ten or more. The V call is TRBV3-1, the J call TRBJ2-1; 8 positions match TRBD2. This CDR3 contains 16 residues. V lost 2 bases and J lost 4; bases outside the gene matches: 7. Per the germline V gene, CDR1 is LGHDT and CDR2 is YNNKEL (reference sequence). CDR3 loop: CASSQISQRGYNEQFF. The CDR3 DNA reads TGTGCCAGCAGCCAAATTTCCCAGCGGGGGTACAATGAGCAGTTCTTC.

This clonotype was recorded once. A much more abundant neighbour one base away suggests this may be a read error. The chain joins TRBV27 to TRBJ2-3; 8 positions agree with TRBD2. CDR1 MNHEY and CDR2 SMNVEV come from the germline V gene (reference sequence). This CDR3 has 15 amino acids. The chain's CDR3 is CACSSIAGSTDTQYF. The CDR3 bases are TGTGCCTGCAGTTCCATAGCGGGAAGCACAGATACGCAGTATTTT.

This clonotype showed up many times. This sequence joins TRBV19 and TRBJ1-1; D is uncertain. The length of the CDR3 is 15 residues. Germline CDR1 LNHDA, CDR2 SQIVND (reference sequence). Trimming removed 6 bases at V and 1 base at J, with 15 bases between. As DNA, the CDR3 is TGTGCCAGTAGAGGCCGGGGTCTGGGGAACACTGAAGCTTTCTTT. Translating gives CASRGRGLGNTEAFF.

V gene TRBV2 combines with J gene TRBJ2-7, with D uncertain. The CDR3 extends over 11 amino acids. V lost 6 bases and J lost 4, with 7 bases in between. Germline CDR1 reads SNHLY; CDR2 reads FYNNEI. This CDR3 reads CASRTGYEQYF. The DNA for the CDR3 is TGTGCCAGCAGAACCGGGTACGAGCAGTACTTC.

This clonotype was picked up many times. The J gene is TRBJ1-2, the V gene TRBV2; D unresolved. The germline V and J ends were trimmed by 0 bases and 5 bases, with 4 bases remaining between them. Germline CDR1 reads SNHLY; CDR2 reads FYNNEI. The CDR3 spans 12 residues. CDR3 DNA sequence: TGTGCCAGCAGTGAAGCAGGGTATGGCTACACCTTC. Translation gives CASSEAGYGYTF.

This clonotype has a count of ten or more. The chain employs TRBV11-3 and TRBJ2-3, with D perhaps TRBD2 (5 bases). The germline CDR1 and CDR2 sequences are SGHNT and YENEEA. This CDR3 has 17 amino acids. V was trimmed by 0 bases and J by 4 bases, leaving 17 bases between them. The CDR3, as DNA: TGTGCCAGCAGCTTAGAAGTTTTGTACCGGGAAGCAGATACGCAGTATTTT. Translation: CASSLEVLYREADTQYF.

The chain uses TRBV28 and TRBJ2-4; unclear D gene. The CDR3 is 15 amino acids. Germline loops: CDR1 MDHEN, CDR2 SYDVKM. Deletions cut 6 bases from V and 3 bases from J, with 15 bases between. CDR3 amino acids: CASRLTAGSKNIQYF. CDR3 DNA sequence: TGTGCCAGCAGACTGACGGCCGGCAGCAAAAACATTCAGTACTTC. The whole variable domain, remainder taken from reference TRBV28 and TRBJ2-4, is DVKVTQSSRYLVKRTGEKVFLECVQDMDHENMFWYRQDPGLGLRLIYFSYDVKMKEKGDIPEGYSVSREKKERFSLILESASTNQTSMYLCASRLTAGSKNIQYFGAGTRLSVL.

This clonotype was seen many times. The rearrangement links TRBV9 to TRBJ2-5; 8 bases line up with TRBD2. Germline lookup yields CDR1 SGDLS and CDR2 YYNGEE. The CDR3 contains 15 residues. J gave up 2 bases and V 0 bases, and 3 bases lay outside the gene matches. The CDR3 coding sequence is TGTGCCAGCAGCGTAGACGGGAGGGGTCAAGAGACCCAGTACTTC. Protein sequence: CASSVDGRGQETQYF.

This clonotype was counted ten times or more. The chain joins TRBV20-1 to TRBJ2-5, with a tentative D call TRBD2 (7 bases). The CDR3 is 13 amino acids. Looked up from germline, CDR1 is DFQATT and CDR2 is SNEGSKA (reference sequence). V shed 0 bases and J shed 5 bases, with 10 bases lying between them. The CDR3 loop is CSARDRGGETQYF. CDR3 DNA sequence: TGCAGTGCTAGAGACAGGGGAGGGGAGACCCAGTACTTC.

This clonotype was observed at least ten times. This sequence joins TRBV29-1 and TRBJ2-2; 9 nucleotides agree with TRBD1. The CDR3 extends over 14 amino acids. Unmatched junction bases numbered 6, after V lost 6 bases and J lost 4 bases. Germline V lookup: CDR1 SQVTM, CDR2 ANQGSEA. The chain's CDR3 is CSVQQGAITGELFF. CDR3 coding DNA: TGCAGCGTGCAACAGGGGGCGATCACCGGGGAGCTGTTTTTT.

This clonotype occurred many times. This chain connects TRBV7-8 to TRBJ1-5, with D possibly being TRBD1 (5 bases). The CDR3 is made up of 16 amino acids. Trimming pared 1 base from V and 1 base from J, leaving 11 bases between. Germline V gene sequence: CDR1 SGHVS, CDR2 FQNEAQ. The chain's CDR3 is CASSLVLGLSNQPQHF. The CDR3 DNA reads as TGTGCCAGCAGCTTAGTCTTGGGGCTCAGCAATCAGCCCCAGCATTTT.

This clonotype was detected many times. The chain employs TRBV12-3 or TRBV12-4 and TRBJ2-3; 7 nucleotides match TRBD2. V shed 6 bases and J 0 bases; nucleotides not matched to a gene: 12. This CDR3 region has 17 residues. In DNA, the CDR3 is TGTGCCAGCAGCCTCCGAGTGGGAGGGACTAGCACAGATACGCAGTATTTT. Translating gives CASSLRVGGTSTDTQYF.

The chain couples TRBV12-3 or TRBV12-4 to TRBJ2-1; D call uncertain. This CDR3 contains 14 residues. Trimming left V 7 bases short and J 6 bases short, with 16 bases between. The CDR3 here is CASIGMADTNEQFF. In nucleotides, the CDR3 is TGTGCCAGCATCGGAATGGCGGATACCAATGAGCAGTTCTTC.

This clonotype was seen ten or more times. This rearrangement joins TRBV12-3 or TRBV12-4 to TRBJ1-4, with D hard to call. There are 13 residues in the CDR3. V lost 3 bases, J lost 8 bases, and 10 bases lay in between. The CDR3 here is CASSFLGGEKLFF. The CDR3 DNA is TGTGCCAGCAGTTTTTTGGGTGGGGAAAAACTGTTTTTT.

This chain joins TRBV10-3 and TRBJ2-1, with 10 bases lining up with TRBD2. Germline V gene sequence: CDR1 ENHRY, CDR2 SYGVKD. The trim removed 3 bases at V and 4 bases at J, leaving 6 bases unmatched. This CDR3 has 16 residues. The CDR3 here is CAISDQAGGGYNEQFF. The CDR3 bases are TGTGCCATCAGTGACCAAGCGGGAGGGGGGTACAATGAGCAGTTCTTC.

This clonotype was counted at least ten times. The rearrangement links TRBV9 to TRBJ2-5; D might be TRBD2 (6 bases). This CDR3 has 15 amino acids. V shed 2 bases and J shed 5 bases, with 16 bases lying between them. CDR1 is SGDLS, CDR2 YYNGEE, per germline. The CDR3 DNA sequence: TGTGCCAGCAGCGTTGAGAGGGCGGGGCTGGAGACCCAGTACTTC. It is translated as CASSVERAGLETQYF.

The CDR3 nucleotides read TGTGCCTGGAGTCCCGGGGTCGGATCACCCCTCCACTTT. Its translation: CAWSPGVGSPLHF. The chain joins TRBV30 to TRBJ1-6; D call uncertain. The germline V gene has CDR1 GTSNPN and CDR2 SVGIG (reference sequence). Trimming cost V 2 bases and J 10 bases, with 12 bases left between them. The length of the CDR3 is 13 residues.

This clonotype was counted ten times or more. This chain uses TRBV24-1 with TRBJ1-2; 12 bases align to TRBD1. CDR3 length equals 13 residues. The germline V gene encodes CDR1 KGHDR and CDR2 SFDVKD. Trimming cost V 7 bases and J 7 bases; bases outside gene matches: 3. Here the CDR3 reads CATRGQGAGGYTF. The CDR3 DNA reads TGTGCCACCAGGGGACAGGGGGCCGGTGGCTACACCTTC.